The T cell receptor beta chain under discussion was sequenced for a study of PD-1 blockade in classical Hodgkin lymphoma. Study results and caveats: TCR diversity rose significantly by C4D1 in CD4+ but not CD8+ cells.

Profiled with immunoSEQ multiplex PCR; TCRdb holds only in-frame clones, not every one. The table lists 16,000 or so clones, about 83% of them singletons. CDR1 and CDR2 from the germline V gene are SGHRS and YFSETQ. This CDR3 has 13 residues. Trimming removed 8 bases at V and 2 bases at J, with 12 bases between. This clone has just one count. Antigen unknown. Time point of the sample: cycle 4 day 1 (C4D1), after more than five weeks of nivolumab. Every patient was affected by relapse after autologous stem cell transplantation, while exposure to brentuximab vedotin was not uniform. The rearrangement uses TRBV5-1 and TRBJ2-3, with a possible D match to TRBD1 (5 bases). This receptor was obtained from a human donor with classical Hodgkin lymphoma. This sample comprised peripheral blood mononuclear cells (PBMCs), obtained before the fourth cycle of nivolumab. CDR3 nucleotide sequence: TGCGCCAGTGGCCCGGACAACACAGATACGCAGTATTTT. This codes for CASGPDNTDTQYF.